Listed below are T cell receptor beta chains from one sample, sequenced in a study of blood T cell repertoires in COVID-19. Sequencing was performed with immunoSEQ multiplex PCR; in TCRdb, only in-frame clones are kept and a portion is missing. The repertoire holds roughly 62,000 clones, 85% to 90% seen once, with around 7.4% in the top ten. The sequencing input was peripheral blood. These receptors all stem from a human donor with active COVID-19. The donor label of this sample is uncertain. Both conserved end residues are part of each CDR3. The D gene is left open where the match is weak. The listing skips clone size in some rows; elsewhere it reads once, few, many or a size class.

TRBD1	.	TRBJ2-2	TRBV19	CASERGTGTTGELFF	TGTGCCAGCGAACGTGGGACAGGGACCACCGGGGAGCTGTTTTTT
TRBD1	.	TRBJ2-5	TRBV5-5	CASSLQGVQYF	TGTGCCAGCAGCTTACAGGGGGTACAGTACTTC
.	.	TRBJ1-3	TRBV19	CASSIEVDTIYF	TGTGCCAGTAGTATCGAGGTGGACACCATATATTTT
.	.	TRBJ2-3	TRBV5-1	CASSQGSSADTQYF	TGCGCCAGCAGCCAGGGTTCTTCGGCAGATACGCAGTATTTT
TRBD2	.	TRBJ2-3	TRBV5-4	CASSLAGAGTDTQYF	TGTGCCAGCAGCCTAGCGGGGGCAGGCACAGATACGCAGTATTTT
TRBD1	few	TRBJ2-7	TRBV2	CASLDRVREQYF	TGTGCCAGCCTTGACAGGGTACGCGAGCAGTACTTC
.	few	TRBJ2-7	TRBV6-1	CASSEGGLAPYEQYF	TGTGCCAGCAGTGAAGGCGGACTGGCCCCCTACGAGCAGTACTTC
TRBD1	.	TRBJ2-3	TRBV5-1	CASSIRQGGQDTQYF	TGCGCCAGCAGCATACGACAGGGGGGCCAAGATACGCAGTATTTT
TRBD2	.	TRBJ2-7	TRBV3-1/TRBV3-2	CASSQLLAGEGYEQYF	TGTGCCAGCAGCCAGTTACTAGCGGGAGAAGGGTACGAGCAGTACTTC
.	.	TRBJ2-2	TRBV18	CASSKTALNTGELFF	TGTGCCAGTTCCAAGACAGCGTTGAACACCGGGGAGCTGTTTTTT
TRBD2	.	TRBJ2-7	TRBV7-2	CASSPQAGPYEQYF	TGTGCCAGCAGCCCCCAAGCGGGACCCTACGAGCAGTACTTC
.	few	TRBJ2-1	TRBV9	CASSAQTTHEQFF	TGTGCCAGCAGCGCGCAGACTACCCATGAGCAGTTCTTC
.	.	TRBJ2-7	TRBV7-2	CASSPGGPSYEQYF	TGTGCCAGCAGCCCCGGGGGGCCTTCCTACGAGCAGTACTTC
.	.	TRBJ1-1	TRBV9	CASSVGGRRTEAFF	TGTGCCAGCAGCGTAGGTGGAAGGAGGACTGAAGCTTTCTTT
TRBD1	.	TRBJ2-7	TRBV14	CASSQRTGLGQYF	TGTGCCAGCAGCCAGCGGACAGGCTTAGGGCAGTACTTC
TRBD1	.	TRBJ2-1	TRBV5-1	CASSRQGKDEQFF	TGCGCCAGCAGCCGACAGGGGAAAGATGAGCAGTTCTTC
.	.	TRBJ1-3	TRBV7-9	CAMPLGAENTIYF	TGTGCCATGCCTTTAGGGGCGGAAAACACCATATATTTT
.	.	TRBJ1-6	TRBV23-1	CASPRTLSSYNSPLHF	TGCGCCAGTCCCCGGACTTTAAGCTCCTATAATTCACCCCTCCACTTT
TRBD2	once	TRBJ2-3	TRBV5-4	CASSGSSGGGPRTDTQYF	TGTGCCAGCAGCGGATCTAGCGGGGGGGGACCCCGCACAGATACGCAGTATTTT
TRBD1	.	TRBJ2-5	TRBV18	CASSSGQGGGETQYF	TGTGCCAGCTCCTCCGGACAGGGTGGTGGAGAGACCCAGTACTTC
.	once	TRBJ2-7	TRBV3-1/TRBV3-2	CASSLGGLPYEQYF	TGTGCCAGCAGCCTCGGAGGGCTCCCCTACGAGCAGTACTTC
TRBD2	.	TRBJ2-1	TRBV7-2	CASSPRRTLAGVAQFF	TGTGCCAGCAGCCCGCGGAGGACTCTAGCGGGAGTAGCGCAGTTCTTC
TRBD1	.	TRBJ1-2	TRBV7-7	CASILSGGTGGYGYTF	TGTGCTAGCATCCTCTCCGGCGGGACAGGGGGCTATGGCTACACCTTC
TRBD1	.	TRBJ1-4	TRBV18	CASSPDRGQYEKLFF	TGTGCCAGCTCACCGGACAGGGGGCAATATGAAAAACTGTTTTTT
.	.	TRBJ1-1	TRBV7-8	CASSLGRVGTEAFF	TGTGCCAGCAGCTTGGGCAGGGTGGGCACTGAAGCTTTCTTT
.	.	TRBJ2-7	TRBV6-5	CASRSDPRREQYF	TGTGCCAGCAGATCCGACCCTAGAAGGGAGCAGTACTTC
TRBD1	.	TRBJ1-6	TRBV7-8	CASSYRTGSSYNSPLHF	TGTGCCAGCAGCTATAGGACAGGGAGCTCCTATAATTCACCCCTCCACTTT
TRBD2	.	TRBJ2-1	TRBV5-1	CASSYTPGGSYNEQFF	TGCGCCAGCAGCTACACCCCGGGGGGGTCCTACAATGAGCAGTTCTTC
TRBD2	.	TRBJ2-1	TRBV14	CASSQGLQRGAVSSYNEQFF	TGTGCCAGCAGCCAAGGGTTGCAGCGGGGGGCCGTCAGCTCCTACAATGAGCAGTTCTTC
TRBD1	.	TRBJ1-2	TRBV6-1	CASSEAGTGRGGYTF	TGTGCCAGCAGTGAAGCCGGGACAGGGAGGGGTGGCTACACCTTC
.	once	TRBJ2-5	TRBV29-1	CSVGQSSGETQYF	TGCAGCGTTGGACAGTCCTCGGGAGAGACCCAGTACTTC
TRBD2	.	TRBJ2-5	TRBV14	CASSHWGGETQYF	TGTGCCAGCAGCCATTGGGGGGGAGAGACCCAGTACTTC
.	.	TRBJ2-5	TRBV11-3	CASSDRLERETQYF	TGTGCCAGCAGCGACAGACTAGAGCGGGAGACCCAGTACTTC
TRBD2	few	TRBJ2-1	TRBV27	CASSPIAGGPGFEQFF	TGTGCCAGCAGCCCCATAGCGGGAGGGCCGGGGTTTGAGCAGTTCTTC
TRBD1	.	TRBJ2-2	TRBV6-1	CASSEIPPGQTITGELFF	TGTGCCAGCAGTGAAATTCCACCGGGACAGACGATCACCGGGGAGCTGTTTTTT
TRBD1	.	TRBJ2-2	TRBV3-1/TRBV3-2	CASSRTGQSKNTGELFF	TGTGCCAGCAGCCGAACGGGACAGTCTAAGAACACCGGGGAGCTGTTTTTT
.	few	TRBJ1-5	TRBV28	CASLGSNQPQHF	TGTGCCAGCCTCGGTAGCAATCAGCCCCAGCATTTT
TRBD1	.	TRBJ1-2	TRBV2	CASTWGDRDYGYTF	TGTGCCAGCACCTGGGGGGACAGGGACTATGGCTACACCTTC
TRBD1	.	TRBJ2-7	TRBV10-3	CAIRRDSGSYEQYF	TGTGCCATCAGGAGGGACAGCGGCTCCTACGAGCAGTACTTC
.	few	TRBJ2-2	TRBV18	CASSHTGMRDGELFF	TGTGCCAGCTCACACACAGGGATGAGGGACGGGGAGCTGTTTTTT
.	.	TRBJ2-7	TRBV11-3	CASSSSSYEQYF	TGTGCCAGCAGCTCCAGCTCCTACGAGCAGTACTTC
.	.	TRBJ2-7	TRBV28	CASTLGHSYEQYF	TGTGCCAGCACCTTGGGGCACTCCTACGAGCAGTACTTC
.	.	TRBJ1-1	TRBV6-1	CASSASGAGKNTEAFF	TGTGCCAGCAGTGCTAGCGGGGCAGGGAAAAACACTGAAGCTTTCTTT
.	.	TRBJ1-5	TRBV30	CAWSPGPNTYSNQPQHF	TGTGCCTGGAGTCCGGGTCCCAACACCTATAGCAATCAGCCCCAGCATTTT
TRBD2	once	TRBJ2-7	TRBV4-3	CASSQDTRAGAYEQYF	TGCGCCAGCAGCCAAGATACTCGAGCGGGGGCCTACGAGCAGTACTTC
TRBD1	.	TRBJ1-1	TRBV11-3	CASRERQGEATEAFF	TGTGCCAGCCGCGAAAGACAGGGCGAAGCGACTGAAGCTTTCTTT
.	.	TRBJ2-3	TRBV5-6	CASSRDKELPQYF	TGTGCCAGCAGCCGGGACAAAGAGCTCCCGCAGTATTTT
.	.	TRBJ1-2	TRBV14	CASSQVGRVRGYTF	TGTGCCAGCAGCCAAGTGGGGAGAGTGAGGGGCTACACCTTC
.	.	TRBJ2-2	TRBV21-1	CASSKEGLAGGPATGELFF	TGTGCCAGCAGCAAAGAGGGACTAGCGGGAGGGCCGGCCACCGGGGAGCTGTTTTTT
TRBD2	.	TRBJ2-3	TRBV10-3	CASSSQRGEDTQYF	TGTGCCAGTTCCTCTCAGCGGGGGGAGGATACGCAGTATTTT
.	.	TRBJ2-3	TRBV3-1/TRBV3-2	CASSQGGRSGTDTQYF	TGTGCCAGCAGCCAAGGAGGCCGGTCGGGCACAGATACGCAGTATTTT
TRBD1	once	TRBJ2-5	TRBV5-4	CASSSQGQGIETQYF	TGTGCCAGCAGCTCACAGGGACAGGGGATCGAGACCCAGTACTTC
.	.	TRBJ1-2	TRBV18	CASSSGGANYGYTF	TGTGCCAGCTCATCGGGCGGGGCTAACTATGGCTACACCTTC